Following are 18 T cell receptor beta chains from one sample sequenced in a study of CD8 T cells in Susac syndrome. The authors reverse transcribed roughly 0.5 to 1 ug RNA with random hexamers. TCRdb called the immunoSEQ multiplex PCR reads again in MiXCR, with one record for every CDR3 protein. The sample contains about 120,000 distinct CDR3 sequences, about 94% of which appear only once. The sequenced sample was CD8+ T cells from PBMCs. These receptors were obtained from a human donor with Susac syndrome.

This sequence joins TRBV6-5 and TRBJ2-2; the D gene is possibly TRBD2 (5 bases). This CDR3 is 15 amino acids long. V was cut by 6 bases and J by 3 bases, with 14 bases left in between. The germline V gene encodes CDR1 MNHEY and CDR2 SVGAGI. The CDR3 region is CASSRRYGDTGELFF. Here the CDR3 DNA reads TGTGCCAGCAGCCGACGGTACGGGGACACCGGGGAGCTGTTTTTT.

The CDR3 region has the DNA TGTGCCAGCCTTGGCCTAGCGGGCGAAAACTGGAATGAGCAGTTCTTC. This sequence encodes CASLGLAGENWNEQFF. The rearrangement uses TRBV11-2 and TRBJ2-1; TRBD2 aligns across 8 bases. The CDR3 is 16 residues long. Germline values: CDR1 SGHAT, CDR2 FQNNGV. The V gene end was trimmed by 8 bases and the J gene end by 7 bases; junction bases not matched to a gene: 16.

This clonotype is a singleton in its sample. The chain joins TRBV29-1 to TRBJ2-5; a possible D gene is TRBD1 (5 bases). This CDR3 is built from 13 residues. Germline CDR1 and CDR2: SQVTM and ANQGSEA. Trimming removed 0 bases at V and 5 bases at J, with 10 bases between. Here the CDR3 DNA reads TGCAGCGTTGAAGAACCAGGGTCGGAGACCCAGTACTTC. This sequence encodes CSVEEPGSETQYF.

The CDR3 is CATSRGHGGYEQYF. The CDR3 DNA follows: TGTGCCACCAGCAGAGGTCATGGGGGCTACGAGCAGTACTTC. The chain is built from TRBV15 and TRBJ2-7; TRBD1 or TRBD2 may be the D gene (5 bases each). Looked up from germline, CDR1 is LNHNV and CDR2 is YYDKDF (reference sequence). The CDR3 consists of 14 residues. V was pared by 1 base and J by 3 bases, with 10 bases between.

The rearrangement joins TRBV12-3 or TRBV12-4 to TRBJ1-1; D is unclear. This CDR3 has 13 amino acids. V lost 8 bases and J lost 4, with 14 bases in between. Here the CDR3 reads CASCVPLGTEAFF. The CDR3 DNA reads TGTGCCAGCTGTGTCCCCTTGGGCACTGAAGCTTTCTTT.

The gene calls are TRBV5-6 and TRBJ1-1; D is unclear. This CDR3 contains 13 residues. Germline CDR1 reads SGHDT; CDR2 reads YYEEEE. Trimming shortened V by 1 base and J by 1 base, and 5 bases separated the two germline ends. Here the CDR3 reads CASSLFGNTEAFF. The CDR3 DNA follows: TGTGCCAGCAGCTTGTTTGGGAACACTGAAGCTTTCTTT.

This chain links TRBV3-1 with TRBJ2-3; possibly TRBD2 for D (5 bases). V lost 0 bases to trimming and J lost 2 bases, with 15 bases between them. CDR3 size: 17 residues. Germline-derived CDR1 and CDR2 are LGHDT and YNNKEL (reference sequence). The CDR3 nucleotides read TGTGCCAGCAGCCAAGACGGTGAGGGTGCCCTCACAGATACGCAGTATTTT. Translation gives CASSQDGEGALTDTQYF.

V and J are TRBV28 and TRBJ2-7; unclear D gene. The CDR3 consists of 16 residues. Between the trimmed V and J ends, which lost 6 bases and 2 bases, there was a span of 20 bases. Germline lookup yields CDR1 MDHEN and CDR2 SYDVKM. The DNA for the CDR3 is TGTGCCAGCAGACCACCCACTGACTTAACGACCTACGAGCAGTACTTC. Translating gives CASRPPTDLTTYEQYF.

The gene calls are TRBV4-3 and TRBJ2-7; perhaps TRBD1 as D (5 bases). CDR1 and CDR2 from the germline V gene are LGHNA and YSLEER. V was clipped by 0 bases and J by 5 bases, with 8 bases between them. The CDR3 covers 13 residues. CDR3 in amino acids: CASSQDGRDEQYF. The CDR3 DNA sequence: TGCGCCAGCAGCCAAGATGGCAGGGACGAGCAGTACTTC.

The chain combines TRBV6-5 with TRBJ2-2; 8 positions match TRBD2. The CDR3 has 14 residues. V shed 2 bases and J 7 bases; nucleotides not matched to a gene: 3. Germline lookup yields CDR1 MNHEY and CDR2 SVGAGI. The CDR3, as DNA: TGTGCCAGCAGTTACGGAGCGGGGGACGGGGAGCTGTTTTTT. This sequence encodes CASSYGAGDGELFF.

This chain joins TRBV19 and TRBJ1-1; possible D gene TRBD1, 6 bases. The V end lost 3 bases, the J end lost 1 base, and 12 bases lay between the germline ends. CDR3 size: 15 residues. In germline, CDR1 is LNHDA, CDR2 SQIVND (reference sequence). CDR3 sequence (DNA): TGTGCCAGTAGTATTAGTCTGGGACAGAACACTGAAGCTTTCTTT. Its translation is CASSISLGQNTEAFF.

This clonotype was counted a single time. The V gene is TRBV6-5, the J gene TRBJ1-2; 7 bases are a match to TRBD1. The CDR3 contains 14 residues. V lost 4 bases to trimming and J lost 8 bases; unmatched junction nucleotides: 10. The germline V gene encodes CDR1 MNHEY and CDR2 SVGAGI. The CDR3 reads CASSFEDRAHGYTF. The CDR3 DNA is TGTGCCAGCAGTTTTGAAGACAGGGCACACGGCTACACCTTC.

The chain is built from TRBV4-3 and TRBJ2-5; 7 nucleotides match TRBD1. There are 17 residues in the CDR3. In germline, CDR1 is LGHNA, CDR2 YSLEER. V was pared by 0 bases and J by 0 bases, with 7 bases of the junction left unmatched. The CDR3 protein is CASSQDRPTGYQETQYF. DNA for the CDR3: TGCGCCAGCAGCCAAGATCGCCCGACAGGGTACCAAGAGACCCAGTACTTC.

The chain employs TRBV7-9 and TRBJ1-2, with D possibly matching TRBD1 (6 bases). CDR1 and CDR2 from the germline V gene are SEHNR and FQNEAQ (reference sequence). The CDR3 extends over 12 amino acids. V lost 5 bases and J 6 bases, leaving 10 bases between the germline ends. The CDR3 region is CASSPYRDGYTF. CDR3 nucleotides: TGTGCCAGCAGCCCCTACAGGGATGGCTACACCTTC.

The chain uses TRBV18 and TRBJ1-1; D is unresolved. CDR1 and CDR2 from the germline V gene are KGHSH and LQKENI. The length of the CDR3 is 14 residues. Trimming took 0 bases from V and 1 from J, leaving 6 bases between them. The CDR3 reads CASSPPLRNTEAFF. The CDR3 DNA reads TGTGCCAGCTCACCACCCCTGCGGAACACTGAAGCTTTCTTT.

This rearrangement joins TRBV2 to TRBJ1-5, with D hard to call. Germline V gene sequence: CDR1 SNHLY, CDR2 FYNNEI. Between the trimmed V and J ends, which lost 1 base and 4 bases, there was a span of 14 bases. The CDR3 length is 16 residues. CDR3 in amino acids: CASSEGAGSGNQPQHF. For the CDR3, the DNA is TGTGCCAGCAGTGAAGGGGCGGGGTCGGGGAATCAGCCCCAGCATTTT.

The J gene is TRBJ2-3, the V gene TRBV15, with TRBD2 as a possible D gene (7 bases). V lost 1 base and J lost 2, with 16 bases in between. Germline loops: CDR1 LNHNV, CDR2 YYDKDF (reference sequence). This CDR3 region has 17 residues. The CDR3 DNA reads as TGTGCCACCAGCAGAGGGCGGGGGCCCGTCGACACAGATACGCAGTATTTT. Translating it yields CATSRGRGPVDTDTQYF. The full variable domain, completed using reference TRBV15 and TRBJ2-3, is DAMVIQNPRYQVTQFGKPVTLSCSQTLNHNVMYWYQQKSSQAPKLLFHYYDKDFNNEADTPDNFQSRRPNTSFCFLDIRSPGLGDTAMYLCATSRGRGPVDTDTQYFGPGTRLTVL.

The chain is built from TRBV7-9 and TRBJ1-5; D unresolved. V lost 5 bases to trimming and J lost 6 bases, with 11 bases between them. Germline V gene lookup returns CDR1 SEHNR and CDR2 FQNEAQ (reference sequence). This CDR3 is built from 13 residues. CDR3 in DNA: TGTGCCAGCAGCCCGGAATCCAGTCAGCCCCAGCATTTT. It yields the protein CASSPESSQPQHF.